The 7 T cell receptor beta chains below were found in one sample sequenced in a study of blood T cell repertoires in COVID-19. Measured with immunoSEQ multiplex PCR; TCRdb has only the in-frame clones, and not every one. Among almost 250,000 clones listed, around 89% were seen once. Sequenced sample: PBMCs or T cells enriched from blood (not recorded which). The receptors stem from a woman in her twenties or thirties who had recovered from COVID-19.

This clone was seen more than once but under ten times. For the CDR3, the DNA is TGTGCCAGCAGTGACTCGGACAGGGGGAGCGGCTACACCTTC. It yields the protein CASSDSDRGSGYTF. The chain employs TRBV6-4 and TRBJ1-2; 10 nucleotides match TRBD1. Germline V CDR1 and CDR2: MRHNA, SNTAGT. Losses at the gene ends were 0 bases for V and 8 bases for J; bases not matched to a gene: 3. The CDR3 contains 14 residues.

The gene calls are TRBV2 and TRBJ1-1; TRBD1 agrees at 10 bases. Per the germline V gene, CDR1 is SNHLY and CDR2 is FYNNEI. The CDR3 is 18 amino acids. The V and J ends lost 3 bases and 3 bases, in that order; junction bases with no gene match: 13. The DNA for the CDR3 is TGTGCCAGCAGTGAGATGTGGGTGACAGGGGGCGCAGACACTGAAGCTTTCTTT. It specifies CASSEMWVTGGADTEAFF.

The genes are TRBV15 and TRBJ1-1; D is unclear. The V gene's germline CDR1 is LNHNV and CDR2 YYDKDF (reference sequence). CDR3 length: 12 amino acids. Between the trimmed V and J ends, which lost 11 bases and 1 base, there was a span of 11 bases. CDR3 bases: TGTGCCCCAGAAAGAGGGAACACTGAAGCTTTCTTT. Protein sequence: CAPERGNTEAFF.

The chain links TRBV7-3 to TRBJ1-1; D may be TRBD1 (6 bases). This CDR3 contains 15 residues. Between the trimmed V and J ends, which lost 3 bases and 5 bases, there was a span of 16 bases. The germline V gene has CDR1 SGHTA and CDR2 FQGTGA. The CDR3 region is CASSFVRPGVTEAFF. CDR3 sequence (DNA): TGTGCCAGCAGCTTCGTCCGCCCAGGGGTAACTGAAGCTTTCTTT.

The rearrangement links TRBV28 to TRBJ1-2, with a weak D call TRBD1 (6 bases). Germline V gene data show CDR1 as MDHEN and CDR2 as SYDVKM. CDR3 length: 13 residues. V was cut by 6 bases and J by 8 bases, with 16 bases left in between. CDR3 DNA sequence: TGTGCCAGCAGGGACACCTCAGGGGACGGCTACACCTTC. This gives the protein CASRDTSGDGYTF.

In nucleotides, the CDR3 is TGCGCCAGCAGCTTGGTCCTGGGGAGGGGATTAACTTCCAGACTCTACGAGCAGTACTTC. Translation gives CASSLVLGRGLTSRLYEQYF. The rearrangement joins TRBV5-1 to TRBJ2-7, with TRBD2 matching over 7 bases. CDR3 length: 20 amino acids. Germline loops: CDR1 SGHRS, CDR2 YFSETQ. The ends lost 0 bases at V and 3 bases at J; junction bases unmatched: 21.

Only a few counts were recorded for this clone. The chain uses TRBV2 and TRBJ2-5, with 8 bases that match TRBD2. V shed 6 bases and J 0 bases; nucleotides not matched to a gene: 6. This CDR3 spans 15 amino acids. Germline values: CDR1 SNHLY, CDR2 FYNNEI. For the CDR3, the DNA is TGTGCCAGCAGGTTGGCGGGAGGCAACCAAGAGACCCAGTACTTC. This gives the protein CASRLAGGNQETQYF.